This T cell receptor beta chain comes out of a study of cytomegalovirus exposure and HLA in healthy donors. The CDR3 is made up of 15 amino acids. CDR1 and CDR2 (germline): SGHTA, FQGNSA. The PCR contained 60 Vbeta and 13 Jbeta primers. Sequenced by immunoSEQ multiplex PCR; TCRdb stores in-frame clones only, minus some. The profile shows about 130,000 clones, around three quarters of them singletons. This TCR derives from a woman in her fifties or sixties in good health and CMV-seropositive. The sequenced material came from PBMCs. The rearrangement uses TRBV7-2 and TRBJ2-5, with 8 positions matching TRBD2. The DNA end is a closer match to TRBJ2-7, so the J assignment may be wrong. The DNA for the CDR3 is TGTGCCAGCAGCTTAGAGCCAGCGGGGGCCTACGAGCAGTACTTC. It translates to CASSLEPAGAYEQYF.